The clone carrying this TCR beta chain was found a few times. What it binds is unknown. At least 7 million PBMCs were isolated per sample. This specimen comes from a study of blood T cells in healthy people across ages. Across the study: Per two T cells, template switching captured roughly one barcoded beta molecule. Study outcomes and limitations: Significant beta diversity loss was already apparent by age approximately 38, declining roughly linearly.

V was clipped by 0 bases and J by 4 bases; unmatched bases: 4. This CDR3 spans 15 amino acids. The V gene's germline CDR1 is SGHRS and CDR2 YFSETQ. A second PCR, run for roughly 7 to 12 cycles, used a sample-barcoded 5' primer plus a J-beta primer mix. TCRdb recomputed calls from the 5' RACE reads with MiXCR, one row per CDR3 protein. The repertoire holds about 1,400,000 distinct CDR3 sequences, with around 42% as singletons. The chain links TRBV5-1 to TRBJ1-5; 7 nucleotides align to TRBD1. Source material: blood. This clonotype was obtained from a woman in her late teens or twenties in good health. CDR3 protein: CASSLGDSPNQPQHF. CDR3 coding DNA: TGCGCCAGCAGCTTGGGGGACAGCCCGAATCAGCCCCAGCATTTT.